The 6 T cell receptor beta chains reported below all come from one sample, sequenced in a study of long-term antiretroviral therapy in people with HIV. The run of the v3.0 immunoSEQ assay was at survey level. Sequenced by immunoSEQ multiplex PCR; TCRdb stores in-frame clones only, minus some. The table lists about 30,000 clones, just under 90% of them singletons. This specimen consisted of unsorted PBMCs, obtained 3.2 years before starting antiretroviral therapy. Every receptor here comes from a man in his forties or fifties with HIV.

The V gene is TRBV6-5, the J gene TRBJ2-7; no definite D call. V was trimmed by 2 bases and J by 4 bases, leaving 9 bases between them. Germline V CDR1 and CDR2: MNHEY, SVGAGI. The CDR3 contains 13 residues. The CDR3 nucleotides read TGTGCCAGCAGTTACGGTCTGACATACGAGCAGTACTTC. Its protein is CASSYGLTYEQYF.

V is TRBV6-6 and J is TRBJ1-1; D unresolved. This CDR3 region has 11 residues. The germline V and J ends were trimmed by 4 bases and 7 bases, with 7 bases remaining between them. Germline CDR1 is MNHNY and CDR2 is SVGAGI (reference sequence). The chain's CDR3 is CASSSRGEAFF. The CDR3 nucleotides are TGTGCCAGCAGTTCACGTGGTGAAGCTTTCTTT.

The chain couples TRBV5-1 to TRBJ2-1; 8 positions agree with TRBD1. Germline V gene data show CDR1 as SGHRS and CDR2 as YFSETQ. The CDR3 runs to 14 residues. J was trimmed by 5 bases and V by 4 bases; bases with no gene match: 5. The DNA for the CDR3 is TGCGCCAGCAGCGTCCGGACAGGGAACAATGAGCAGTTCTTC. Translation gives CASSVRTGNNEQFF.

V usage is TRBV5-4 and J usage is TRBJ1-1, with TRBD1 matching 7 bases. This CDR3 spans 15 amino acids. Germline V gene sequence: CDR1 SGHNT, CDR2 YYREEE (reference sequence). V was pared by 5 bases and J by 4 bases, with 11 bases of the junction left unmatched. This chain's CDR3 is CASSPQDRRVTEAFF. CDR3 DNA sequence: TGTGCCAGCAGTCCTCAGGACAGGAGGGTCACTGAAGCTTTCTTT.

In DNA form, the CDR3 reads TGTGCCAGCAGCGAGGGTGGTACTACCCAAGAGACCCAGTACTTC. Protein: CASSEGGTTQETQYF. The chain combines TRBV14 with TRBJ2-5; a weak D match, TRBD2 (5 bases). Germline CDR1 SGHDN, CDR2 FVKESK. This CDR3 contains 15 residues. The V and J ends lost 5 bases and 1 base respectively, with 14 bases between them.

The gene calls are TRBV7-2 and TRBJ2-5; possible D gene TRBD1, 5 bases. This CDR3 has 13 amino acids. V was cut by 2 bases and J by 5 bases, with 9 bases left in between. Germline V gene sequence: CDR1 SGHTA, CDR2 FQGNSA. Here the CDR3 reads CASSLRGAETQYF. The CDR3 nucleotides are TGTGCCAGCAGCTTACGTGGGGCCGAGACCCAGTACTTC.